This TCR beta chain originates from a study of pediatric ulcerative colitis. The study, taken as a whole, reports: Two patients' blood samples yielded substantially fewer templates. A couple of rectal clonotypes were found only in ulcerative colitis patients, all of them. Rectal repertoires separated controls, mild-moderate and acute severe colitis.

Germline V CDR1 and CDR2: SGHAT, FQNNGV. The CDR3 spans 13 residues. V was clipped by 3 bases and J by 5 bases, with 10 bases between them. One to two pinch biopsies were taken from the rectum during colonoscopy. Control subjects, colonoscoped for suspected IBD, had macroscopically and histologically normal endoscopy. Sequenced by immunoSEQ multiplex PCR; TCRdb stores in-frame clones only, minus some. The sample carries approximately 17,000 clones, roughly 80% recorded once. This clone is judged hyperexpanded. The target antigen is unknown. The clonotype comes from a boy aged 10-17 years who was a control in a study of pediatric ulcerative colitis. The chain couples TRBV11-2 to TRBJ1-1; D gene uncertain. Input material: gut tissue. This CDR3 reads CASSFGRRTEAFF. CDR3 sequence (DNA): TGTGCCAGCAGCTTCGGACGGAGGACTGAAGCTTTCTTT. The full variable domain, in which reference TRBV11-2 and TRBJ1-1 provide the parts outside the CDR3, is EAGVAQSPRYKIIEKRQSVAFWCNPISGHATLYWYQQILGQGPKLLIQFQNNGVVDDSQLPKDRFSAERLKGVDSTLKIQPAKLEDSAVYLCASSFGRRTEAFFGQGTRLTVV.